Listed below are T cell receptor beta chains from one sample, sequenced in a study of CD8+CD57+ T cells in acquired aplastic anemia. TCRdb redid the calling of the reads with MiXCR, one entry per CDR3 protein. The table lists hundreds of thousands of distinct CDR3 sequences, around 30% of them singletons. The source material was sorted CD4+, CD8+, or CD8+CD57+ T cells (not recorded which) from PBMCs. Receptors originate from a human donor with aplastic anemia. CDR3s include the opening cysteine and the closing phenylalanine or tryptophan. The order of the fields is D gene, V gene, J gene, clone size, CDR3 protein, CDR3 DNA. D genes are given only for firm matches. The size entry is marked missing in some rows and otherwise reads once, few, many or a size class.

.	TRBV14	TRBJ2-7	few	CASSQGNNLYEQYF	TGTGCCAGCAGCCAAGGGAATAACCTCTACGAGCAGTACTTC
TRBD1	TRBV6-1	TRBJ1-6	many	CASKQGNSPLHF	TGTGCCAGCAAACAGGGGAATTCACCCCTCCACTTT
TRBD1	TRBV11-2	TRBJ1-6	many	CASRLDRDSYNSPLHF	TGTGCCAGCAGATTAGACAGGGACTCCTATAATTCACCCCTCCACTTT
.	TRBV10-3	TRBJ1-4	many	CAISESRGRIGEKLFF	TGTGCCATCAGTGAGAGCAGGGGCCGTATTGGAGAAAAACTGTTTTTT
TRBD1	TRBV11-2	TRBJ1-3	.	CASSPYPGGTGSSGNTIYF	TGTGCCAGCAGCCCCTACCCCGGCGGGACAGGGAGCTCTGGAAACACCATATATTTT
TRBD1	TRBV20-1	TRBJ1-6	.	CSASSGTVSSYNSPLHF	TGCAGTGCCAGCAGCGGGACAGTGAGCTCCTATAATTCACCCCTCCACTTT
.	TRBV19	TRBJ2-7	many	CASSMETGASYEQYF	TGTGCCAGTAGTATGGAGACAGGAGCCTCCTACGAGCAGTACTTC
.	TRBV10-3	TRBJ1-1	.	CAINLQLNTEAFF	TGTGCCATCAATTTGCAACTGAACACTGAAGCTTTCTTT
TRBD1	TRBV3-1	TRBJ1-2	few	CASSPEGTEPYGYTF	TGTGCCAGCAGCCCCGAAGGGACAGAGCCCTATGGCTACACCTTC
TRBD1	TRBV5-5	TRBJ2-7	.	CASSYRQGSYEQYF	TGTGCCAGCAGCTACCGACAGGGATCCTACGAGCAGTACTTC
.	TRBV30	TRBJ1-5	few	CAFSRQNQPQHF	TGTGCCTTTTCTCGACAAAACCAGCCCCAGCATTTT
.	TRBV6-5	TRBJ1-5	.	CASSYRDDQPQHF	TGTGCCAGCAGTTACAGGGACGATCAGCCCCAGCATTTT
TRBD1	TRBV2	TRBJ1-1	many	CASRRDSNTEAFF	TGTGCCAGCAGAAGGGACAGCAACACTGAAGCTTTCTTT
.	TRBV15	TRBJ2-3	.	CATSREKGDTQYF	TGTGCCACCAGCAGAGAAAAGGGAGATACGCAGTATTTT
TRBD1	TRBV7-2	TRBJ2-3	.	CASSLNNWPGQATDTQYF	TGTGCCAGCAGCCTAAACAATTGGCCGGGACAGGCGACAGATACGCAGTATTTT
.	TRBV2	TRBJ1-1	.	CASRKESKNTEAFF	TGTGCCAGCAGGAAGGAATCGAAGAACACTGAAGCTTTCTTT
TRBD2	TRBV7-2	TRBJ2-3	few	CASSSGRLAELDTQYF	TGTGCCAGCAGCTCGGGACGACTAGCGGAACTGGATACGCAGTATTTT
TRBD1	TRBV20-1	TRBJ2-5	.	CSARPGTGGSETQYF	TGCAGTGCTAGACCCGGGACAGGCGGTTCAGAGACCCAGTACTTC
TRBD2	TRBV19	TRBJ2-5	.	CASSAGGPEETQYF	TGTGCCAGTAGTGCGGGGGGGCCGGAAGAGACCCAGTACTTC
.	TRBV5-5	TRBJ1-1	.	CASSLAIGTMNTEAFF	TGTGCCAGCAGCTTGGCAATCGGGACAATGAACACTGAAGCTTTCTTT
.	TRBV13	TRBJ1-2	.	CGSSHRARGFNYGYTF	TGTGGCAGCAGCCATCGGGCCCGAGGGTTTAACTATGGCTACACCTTC
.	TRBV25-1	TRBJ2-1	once	CASSLAAGGNEQFF	TGTGCCAGCAGTTTAGCGGCAGGGGGAAATGAGCAGTTCTTC
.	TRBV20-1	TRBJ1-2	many	CSARGGSNYGYTF	TGCAGTGCTAGAGGAGGCAGTAACTATGGCTACACCTTC
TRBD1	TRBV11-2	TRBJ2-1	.	CASSSAWTGGEQFF	TGTGCCAGCAGCTCCGCGTGGACAGGGGGCGAGCAGTTCTTC
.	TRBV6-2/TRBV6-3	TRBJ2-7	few	CASKGSVSYEQYF	TGTGCCAGCAAGGGGTCAGTCTCCTACGAGCAGTACTTC
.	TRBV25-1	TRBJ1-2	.	CASSRESGTSGQYGYTF	TGTGCCAGCAGCCGCGAATCCGGGACTAGCGGCCAATATGGCTACACCTTC
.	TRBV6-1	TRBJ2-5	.	CASSPGTFGYQETQYF	TGTGCCAGCAGCCCCGGGACTTTCGGGTACCAAGAGACCCAGTACTTC
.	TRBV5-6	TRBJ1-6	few	CASSTSTLDYNSPLHF	TGTGCCAGCAGCACCTCAACCCTGGATTATAATTCACCCCTCCACTTT
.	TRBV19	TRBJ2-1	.	CASNHGAPAYNEQFF	TGTGCCAGTAATCATGGGGCCCCGGCCTACAATGAGCAGTTCTTC
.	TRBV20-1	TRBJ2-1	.	CSAESVNEQLF	TGCAGTGCGGAGAGCGTCAATGAGCAGCTCTTC
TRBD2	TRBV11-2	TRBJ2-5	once	CASSLWGRGLAKQETQYF	TGTGCCAGCAGCTTATGGGGTCGGGGACTAGCGAAACAAGAGACCCAGTACTTC
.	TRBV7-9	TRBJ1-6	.	CASSLEAERSPLHF	TGTGCCAGCAGCTTAGAGGCCGAACGCTCACCCCTCCACTTT
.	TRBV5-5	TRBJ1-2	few	CASSAPGRVLLWGYTF	TGTGCCAGCAGCGCTCCGGGACGCGTTCTACTCTGGGGCTACACCTTC
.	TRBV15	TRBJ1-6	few	CATSTSDSPLHF	TGTGCCACCAGCACCTCGGATTCACCCCTCCACTTT
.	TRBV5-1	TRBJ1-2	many	CASSLESGTNGYTF	TGCGCCAGCAGCTTGGAGTCAGGAACGAATGGCTACACCTTC
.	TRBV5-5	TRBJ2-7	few	CASSLGGTAIGEQYF	TGTGCCAGCAGCTTGGGTGGGACGGCTATTGGGGAGCAGTACTTC
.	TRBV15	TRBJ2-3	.	CATSRGSYDTQYF	TGTGCCACCAGCAGAGGGAGTTATGATACGCAGTATTTT
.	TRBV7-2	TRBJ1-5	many	CASSSRQLPQPQHF	TGTGCCAGCAGCTCCCGACAGCTACCCCAGCCCCAGCATTTT